These 10 T cell receptor beta chains share one sample of origin, sequenced in a study of blood T cell repertoires in COVID-19. Generated by immunoSEQ multiplex PCR, the TCRdb table keeps only in-frame clones and is missing some. The table lists about 490,000 clones, approximately 85% of them singletons. The sequenced sample was peripheral blood. These receptors were obtained from a human donor in a cohort sampled during active COVID-19.

The chain employs TRBV5-6 and TRBJ2-5, with TRBD1 as a possible D gene (6 bases). Trimming shortened V by 4 bases and J by 3 bases, and 16 bases separated the two germline ends. Germline V gene sequence: CDR1 SGHDT, CDR2 YYEEEE. The CDR3 extends over 15 amino acids. This chain's CDR3 is CASSPRRGNKETQYF. The CDR3 DNA follows: TGTGCCAGCAGCCCCCGCAGGGGAAATAAAGAGACCCAGTACTTC.

The rearrangement uses TRBV6-5 and TRBJ1-5; D is ambiguous. This CDR3 region has 16 residues. The germline V gene encodes CDR1 MNHEY and CDR2 SVGAGI. Trimming pared 0 bases from V and 2 bases from J, leaving 11 bases between. This CDR3 is CASSYSLGGGNQPQHF. The CDR3 nucleotides read TGTGCCAGCAGTTACTCATTGGGCGGGGGCAATCAGCCCCAGCATTTT.

This chain connects TRBV5-1 to TRBJ2-2; D ambiguous. Germline V lookup: CDR1 SGHRS, CDR2 YFSETQ. Trimming removed 1 base at V and 3 bases at J, with 7 bases between. CDR3 size: 14 residues. CDR3 DNA sequence: TGCGCCAGCAGCTTGAGCGCCTACACCGGGGAGCTGTTTTTT. Its translation: CASSLSAYTGELFF.

The rearrangement uses TRBV2 and TRBJ2-5; D remains ambiguous. Germline loops: CDR1 SNHLY, CDR2 FYNNEI. The CDR3 is 13 residues long. V lost 3 bases and J lost 7, with 12 bases in between. As DNA, the CDR3 is TGTGCCAGCAGTGAGGGCCACTTAGGGACCCAGTACTTC. Translating gives CASSEGHLGTQYF.

This clone was detected once. The V and J genes are TRBV7-3 and TRBJ2-1; 8 bases are a match to TRBD1. Looked up from germline, CDR1 is SGHTA and CDR2 is FQGTGA. The CDR3 spans 16 residues. With V trimmed by 5 bases and J by 9 bases, 15 bases remained unmatched. CDR3 DNA: TGTGCCAGCAGCCAGTCCCCCGTGCAGGGGGCAGGTGAGCAGTTCTTC. Translated, it gives CASSQSPVQGAGEQFF.

The V gene is TRBV27, the J gene TRBJ1-4, with 9 bases aligning to TRBD1. The junction had 8 bases not matched to a gene; V was cut back by 2 bases and J by 7 bases. This CDR3 spans 16 amino acids. Germline CDR1 is MNHEY and CDR2 is SMNVEV (reference sequence). CDR3 bases: TGTGCCAGCAGTTTAAATACAGGGGGCGCACGTGAAAAACTGTTTTTT. Its protein product is CASSLNTGGAREKLFF.

This clone appeared a few times. The chain links TRBV2 to TRBJ2-3, with 7 bases identical to TRBD1. Losses at the gene ends were 6 bases for V and 5 bases for J; bases not matched to a gene: 8. Germline values: CDR1 SNHLY, CDR2 FYNNEI. CDR3 size: 14 residues. This chain's CDR3 is CASRPDRDRDTQYF. In DNA form, the CDR3 reads TGTGCCAGCAGACCCGACCGGGACAGAGATACGCAGTATTTT.

The rearrangement links TRBV7-8 to TRBJ1-4; TRBD1 matches 7 bases. V lost 0 bases, J lost 7 bases, and 2 bases stayed unmatched. In germline, CDR1 is SGHVS, CDR2 FQNEAQ. CDR3 length equals 14 residues. The CDR3 protein is CASSLARGPEKLFF. The CDR3 DNA sequence: TGTGCCAGCAGCTTAGCTAGGGGGCCTGAAAAACTGTTTTTT. The variable domain in full, completed from reference TRBV7-8 and TRBJ1-4, reads GAGVSQSPRYKVAKRGQDVALRCDPISGHVSLFWYQQALGQGPEFLTYFQNEAQLDKSGLPSDRFFAERPEGSVSTLKIQRTQQEDSAVYLCASSLARGPEKLFFGSGTQLSVL.

Only a few counts were recorded for this clone. The rearrangement uses TRBV7-2 and TRBJ1-5; no firm D call. The germline gives CDR1 SGHTA, CDR2 FQGNSA. The CDR3 loop spans 13 amino acids. The germline V and J ends were trimmed by 4 bases and 7 bases, with 11 bases remaining between them. In DNA form, the CDR3 reads TGTGCCAGCAGCTCCAATGGTGGCCAGCCCCAGCATTTT. Its translation: CASSSNGGQPQHF.

The chain joins TRBV19 to TRBJ1-2, with unresolved D. The V end lost 8 bases, the J end lost 7 bases, and 20 bases lay between the germline ends. Germline values: CDR1 LNHDA, CDR2 SQIVND (reference sequence). This CDR3 has 14 residues. For the CDR3, the DNA is TGTGCCAGTGGCCTGGGGAGGGCGCTAAGTGGCTACACCTTC. Translated: CASGLGRALSGYTF.